This T cell receptor beta chain was identified during a study of human T cells and chemical hapten exposure. As for time point: patch test 3, about 24 weeks after DPC sensitization. The treatment: therapeutic diphenylcyclopropenone sensitization with weekly scalp DPC. Via MiXCR, TCRdb re-called the RACE reads, giving one row per CDR3 protein. The repertoire consists of approximately 97,000 distinct CDR3 sequences, with 27% occurring once and the leading ten covering 9% to 12%. The sequence was collected from a man between 35 and 55 years old with alopecia areata. Some clones in this sample may be carry-over from other donors' samples. The source material was whole blood, sampled in connection with sensitization to the hapten diphenylcyclopropenone (DPC).

The CDR3 DNA follows: TGTGCCAGCAGTCCAACCGGGACAACCTACAATGAGCAGTTCTTC. Translation: CASSPTGTTYNEQFF. The genes are TRBV28 and TRBJ2-1; D is perhaps TRBD1 (6 bases). The V end lost 5 bases, the J end lost 2 bases, and 13 bases lay between the germline ends. The CDR3 consists of 15 residues. The germline CDR1 and CDR2 sequences are MDHEN and SYDVKM. The whole variable domain, remainder taken from reference TRBV28 and TRBJ2-1, is DVKVTQSSRYLVKRTGEKVFLECVQDMDHENMFWYRQDPGLGLRLIYFSYDVKMKEKGDIPEGYSVSREKKERFSLILESASTNQTSMYLCASSPTGTTYNEQFFGPGTRLTVL.